Presented here are 8 T cell receptor beta chains from one specimen sequenced in a study of T-cell memory formation after mild COVID-19. MiXCR, applied by TCRdb to the 5' RACE reads, yields one record per CDR3 protein. The repertoire holds 450,000 or so distinct CDR3 sequences, with around a quarter as singletons. The sample consisted of PBMCs or a T cell subset sorted from them (not recorded which). These receptors were obtained from an adult woman who had mild COVID-19 (a few samples of this study predate the infection). Cell type and time point are not known.

A few counts support this clonotype. This chain connects TRBV3-1 to TRBJ1-3; a weak D match, TRBD1 (5 bases). CDR1 is LGHDT and CDR2 is YNNKEL in the germline V gene (reference sequence). This CDR3 contains 16 residues. V was clipped by 0 bases and J by 3 bases, with 12 bases between them. CDR3 sequence: CASSQDPAGVGNTIYF. CDR3 sequence (DNA): TGTGCCAGCAGCCAAGACCCCGCGGGGGTTGGAAACACCATATATTTT.

This chain connects TRBV29-1 to TRBJ2-7; a possible D gene is TRBD2 (5 bases). V dropped 4 bases and J dropped 3 bases, with 10 bases sitting between them. The length of the CDR3 is 12 residues. Germline loops: CDR1 SQVTM, CDR2 ANQGSEA. The CDR3 reads CSVGGDIYEQYF. The DNA of the CDR3 is TGCAGCGTTGGGGGAGACATCTACGAGCAGTACTTC.

This clonotype came up many times. This rearrangement joins TRBV20-1 to TRBJ2-5; the match to TRBD1 covers 10 bases. CDR3 length equals 17 residues. CDR1 DFQATT and CDR2 SNEGSKA come from the germline V gene (reference sequence). Germline trimming cut 1 base from V and 2 bases from J; bases unmatched to any gene: 10. CDR3 nucleotides: TGCAGTGCTAGAGGCGACGACAGGGGGCCGACTCAAGAGACCCAGTACTTC. This codes for CSARGDDRGPTQETQYF.

The gene calls are TRBV10-3 and TRBJ2-7; weak D call: TRBD2 (6 bases). V dropped 4 bases and J dropped 2 bases, with 18 bases sitting between them. This CDR3 has 16 residues. Germline loops: CDR1 ENHRY, CDR2 SYGVKD. Here the CDR3 DNA reads TGTGCCATCAGTGTAGGTTTAAGGGGAGGAACCTACGAGCAGTACTTC. Encoded protein: CAISVGLRGGTYEQYF.

V gene TRBV5-1 combines with J gene TRBJ2-2; 7 bases are shared with TRBD2. In germline, CDR1 is SGHRS, CDR2 YFSETQ. CDR3 length: 15 amino acids. V lost 0 bases, J lost 5 bases, and 4 bases stayed unmatched. The CDR3 region has the DNA TGCGCCAGCAGCTTGGAAAGCGGGGTTACCGGGGAGCTGTTTTTT. As protein: CASSLESGVTGELFF.

The chain employs TRBV9 and TRBJ2-7, with D uncertain. Germline V gives CDR1 SGDLS, CDR2 YYNGEE. The CDR3 length is 13 residues. The V end lost 0 bases, the J end lost 6 bases, and 10 bases lay between the germline ends. CDR3: CASSVGKGTEQYF. The CDR3 DNA reads as TGTGCCAGCAGCGTAGGCAAGGGTACCGAGCAGTACTTC.

The table lists this clonotype with a few counts. The chain employs TRBV5-6 and TRBJ2-7, with D possibly being TRBD1 or TRBD2 (5 bases each). V lost 0 bases and J 5 bases, leaving 18 bases between the germline ends. The germline V gene encodes CDR1 SGHDT and CDR2 YYEEEE. The CDR3 totals 16 residues. The CDR3 bases are TGTGCCAGCAGCTTGGCCATCGGACCGGGGCGCGACGAGCAGTACTTC. Protein: CASSLAIGPGRDEQYF. The full variable domain, with the rest looked up from reference TRBV5-6 and TRBJ2-7, is DAGVTQSPTHLIKTRGQQVTLRCSPKSGHDTVSWYQQALGQGPQFIFQYYEEEERQRGNFPDRFSGHQFPNYSSELNVNALLLGDSALYLCASSLAIGPGRDEQYFGPGTRLTVT.

The chain is built from TRBV6-6 and TRBJ1-6; weak D call: TRBD1 (5 bases). V lost 0 bases, J lost 1 base, and 16 bases lay in between. Germline V gene data show CDR1 as MNHNY and CDR2 as SVGAGI (reference sequence). The CDR3 totals 19 residues. The CDR3: CASSYSSLGVRSYNSPLHF. The CDR3 DNA sequence: TGTGCCAGCAGTTACTCGAGTCTGGGGGTAAGGTCCTATAATTCACCCCTCCACTTT.